This T cell receptor (beta chain) was sequenced during a study of T-cell reconstitution after alpha-beta-depleted transplantation in children. The germline V gene encodes CDR1 SNHLY and CDR2 FYNNEI. The CDR3 consists of 14 residues. The V end lost 4 bases, the J end lost 4 bases, and 13 bases lay between the germline ends. Unique molecular identifiers were built into the TCRbeta library. TCRdb redid the calling of the PCR reads with MiXCR, one entry per CDR3 protein. The sample contains over 400,000 distinct CDR3 sequences, about 12% of which appear only once. The sequence came from a human donor who donated a stem cell graft to a child with combined immunodeficiency. The material sequenced was PBMCs from the stem cell graft donor, taken from the stem cell graft. The gene calls are TRBV2 and TRBJ2-5; a possible D gene is TRBD2 (6 bases). CDR3 sequence: CASSGGRQAETQYF. DNA for the CDR3: TGTGCCAGCAGTGGGGGGAGGCAGGCAGAGACCCAGTACTTC.